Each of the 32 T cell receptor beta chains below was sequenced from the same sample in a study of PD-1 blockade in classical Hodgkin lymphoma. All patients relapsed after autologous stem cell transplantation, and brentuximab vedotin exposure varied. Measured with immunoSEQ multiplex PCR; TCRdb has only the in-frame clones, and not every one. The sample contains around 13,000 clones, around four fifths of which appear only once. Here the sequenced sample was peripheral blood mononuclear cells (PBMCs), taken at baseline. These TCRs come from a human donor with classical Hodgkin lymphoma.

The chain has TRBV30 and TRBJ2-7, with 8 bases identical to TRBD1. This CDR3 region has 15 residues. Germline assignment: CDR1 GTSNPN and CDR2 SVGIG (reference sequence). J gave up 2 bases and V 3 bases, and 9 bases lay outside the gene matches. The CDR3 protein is CAWRTRQGRPYEQYF. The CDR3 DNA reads TGTGCCTGGAGGACAAGACAGGGGCGACCCTACGAGCAGTACTTC.

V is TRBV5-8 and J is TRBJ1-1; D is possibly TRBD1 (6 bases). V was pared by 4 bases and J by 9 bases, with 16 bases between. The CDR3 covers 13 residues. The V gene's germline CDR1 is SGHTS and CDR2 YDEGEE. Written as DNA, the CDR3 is TGTGCCAGCAGCATTCGGACAGCCGAGAAAGCTTTCTTT. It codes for CASSIRTAEKAFF.

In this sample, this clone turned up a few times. The CDR3 spells CATDNEGGTQYF. As DNA, the CDR3 is TGTGCCACAGACAACGAGGGTGGTACGCAGTATTTT. This chain uses TRBV15 with TRBJ2-3, with TRBD2 as a possible D gene (5 bases). The CDR3 has 12 residues. V gave up 9 bases and J gave up 8 bases, with 15 bases separating them. CDR1 and CDR2 (germline): LNHNV, YYDKDF (reference sequence). The full variable domain, in which reference TRBV15 and TRBJ2-3 provide the parts outside the CDR3, is DAMVIQNPRYQVTQFGKPVTLSCSQTLNHNVMYWYQQKSSQAPKLLFHYYDKDFNNEADTPDNFQSRRPNTSFCFLDIRSPGLGDTAMYLCATDNEGGTQYFGPGTRLTVL.

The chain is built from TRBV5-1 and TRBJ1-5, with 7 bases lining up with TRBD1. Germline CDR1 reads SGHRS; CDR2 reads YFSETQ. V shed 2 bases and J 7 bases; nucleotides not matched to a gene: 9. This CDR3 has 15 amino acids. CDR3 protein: CASSLAGDRDQPQHF. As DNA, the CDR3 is TGCGCCAGCAGCTTAGCCGGAGACAGGGACCAGCCCCAGCATTTT.

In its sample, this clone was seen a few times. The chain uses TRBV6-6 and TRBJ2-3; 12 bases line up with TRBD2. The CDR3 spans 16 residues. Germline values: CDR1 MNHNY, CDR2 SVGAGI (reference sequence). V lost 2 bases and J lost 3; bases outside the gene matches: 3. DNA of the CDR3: TGTGCCAGCAGTTACGAGCTAGCGGGGGGGACAGATACGCAGTATTTT. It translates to CASSYELAGGTDTQYF.

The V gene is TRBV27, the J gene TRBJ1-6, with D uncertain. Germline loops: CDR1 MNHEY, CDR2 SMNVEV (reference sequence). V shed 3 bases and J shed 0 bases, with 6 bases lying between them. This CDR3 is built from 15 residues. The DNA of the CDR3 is TGTGCCAGCAGTTTTGGGAGCTCCTATAATTCACCCCTCCACTTT. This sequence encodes CASSFGSSYNSPLHF.

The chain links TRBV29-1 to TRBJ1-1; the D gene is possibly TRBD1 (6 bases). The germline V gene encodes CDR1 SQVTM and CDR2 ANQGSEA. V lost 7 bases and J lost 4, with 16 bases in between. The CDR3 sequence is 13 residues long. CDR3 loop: CSATKGEGTEAFF. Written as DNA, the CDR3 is TGCAGCGCCACTAAGGGGGAGGGCACTGAAGCTTTCTTT.

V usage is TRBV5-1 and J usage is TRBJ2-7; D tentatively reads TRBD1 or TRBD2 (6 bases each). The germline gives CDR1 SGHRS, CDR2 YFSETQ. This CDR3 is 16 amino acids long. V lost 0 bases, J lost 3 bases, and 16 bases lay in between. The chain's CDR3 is CASSLEASGADYEQYF. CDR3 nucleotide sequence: TGCGCCAGCAGCTTGGAGGCGTCGGGGGCTGACTACGAGCAGTACTTC.

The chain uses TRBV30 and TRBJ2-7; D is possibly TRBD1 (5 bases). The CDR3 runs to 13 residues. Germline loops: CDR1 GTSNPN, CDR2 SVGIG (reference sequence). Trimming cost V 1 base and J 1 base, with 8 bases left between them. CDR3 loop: CAWSGRVSYEQYF. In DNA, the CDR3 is TGTGCCTGGAGTGGCAGGGTTTCCTACGAGCAGTACTTC.

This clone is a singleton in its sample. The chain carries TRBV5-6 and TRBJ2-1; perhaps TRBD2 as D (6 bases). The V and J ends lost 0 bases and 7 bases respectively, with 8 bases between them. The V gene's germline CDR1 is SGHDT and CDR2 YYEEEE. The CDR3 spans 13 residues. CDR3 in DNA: TGTGCCAGCAGCTTGGGACTAGAGAATGAGCAGTTCTTC. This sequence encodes CASSLGLENEQFF.

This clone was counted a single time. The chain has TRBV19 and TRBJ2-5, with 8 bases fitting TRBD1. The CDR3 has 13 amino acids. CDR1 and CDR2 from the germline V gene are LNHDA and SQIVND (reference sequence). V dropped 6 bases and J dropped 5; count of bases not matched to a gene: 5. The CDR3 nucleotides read TGTGCCAGTAGACCACAGGGGGAGGAGACCCAGTACTTC. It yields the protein CASRPQGEETQYF.

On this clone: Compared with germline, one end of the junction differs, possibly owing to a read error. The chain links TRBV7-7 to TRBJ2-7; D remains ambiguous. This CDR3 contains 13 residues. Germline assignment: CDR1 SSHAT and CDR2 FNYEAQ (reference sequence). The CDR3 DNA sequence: TGTGCTAGCAGCTTAGGGCTGGACTACGAGCAGTACTTC. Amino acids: CASSLGLDYEQYF.

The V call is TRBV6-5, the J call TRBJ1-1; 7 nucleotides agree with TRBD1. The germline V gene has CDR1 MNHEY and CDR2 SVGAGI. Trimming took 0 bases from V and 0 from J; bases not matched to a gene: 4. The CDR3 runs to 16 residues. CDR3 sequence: CASSYSTGQLNTEAFF. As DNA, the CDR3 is TGTGCCAGCAGTTACTCCACGGGACAGTTGAACACTGAAGCTTTCTTT.

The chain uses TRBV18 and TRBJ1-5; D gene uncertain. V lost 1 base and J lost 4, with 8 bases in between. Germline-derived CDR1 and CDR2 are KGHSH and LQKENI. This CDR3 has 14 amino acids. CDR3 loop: CASSPQEGNQPQHF. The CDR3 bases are TGTGCCAGCTCACCACAAGAAGGAAATCAGCCCCAGCATTTT.

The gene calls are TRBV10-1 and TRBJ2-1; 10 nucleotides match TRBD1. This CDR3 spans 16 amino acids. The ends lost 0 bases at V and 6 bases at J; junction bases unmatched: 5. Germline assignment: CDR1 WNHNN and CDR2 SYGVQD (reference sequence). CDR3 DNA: TGCGCCAGCAGTGAGTCGCGGGACAGGGGATCCAATGAGCAGTTCTTC. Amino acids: CASSESRDRGSNEQFF.

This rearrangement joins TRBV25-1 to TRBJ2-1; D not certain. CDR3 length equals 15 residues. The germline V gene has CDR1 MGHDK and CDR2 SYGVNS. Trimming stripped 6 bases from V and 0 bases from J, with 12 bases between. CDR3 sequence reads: CASSWSIRSYNEQFF. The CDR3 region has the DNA TGTGCCAGCAGCTGGTCTATCCGCTCCTACAATGAGCAGTTCTTC. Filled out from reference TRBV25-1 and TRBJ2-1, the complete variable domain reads EADIYQTPRYLVIGTGKKITLECSQTMGHDKMYWYQQDPGMELHLIHYSYGVNSTEKGDLSSESTVSRIRTEHFPLTLESARPSHTSQYLCASSWSIRSYNEQFFGPGTRLTVL.

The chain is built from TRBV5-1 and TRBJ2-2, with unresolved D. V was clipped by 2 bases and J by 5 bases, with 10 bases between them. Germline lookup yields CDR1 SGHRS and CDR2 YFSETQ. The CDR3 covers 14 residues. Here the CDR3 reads CASSFDIGTGELFF. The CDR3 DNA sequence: TGCGCCAGCAGCTTCGACATTGGGACCGGGGAGCTGTTTTTT.

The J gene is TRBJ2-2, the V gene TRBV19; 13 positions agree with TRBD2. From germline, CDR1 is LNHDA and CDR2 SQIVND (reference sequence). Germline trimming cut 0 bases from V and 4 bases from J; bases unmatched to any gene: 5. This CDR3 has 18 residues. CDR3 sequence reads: CASSIDRLAGGRTGELFF. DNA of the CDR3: TGTGCCAGTAGTATAGATAGACTAGCGGGAGGTCGCACCGGGGAGCTGTTTTTT.

CDR3: CASSLIGSYSGANVLTF. The CDR3 bases are TGTGCCAGCAGCTTGATAGGGTCCTACTCTGGGGCCAACGTCCTGACTTTC. This chain joins TRBV5-6 and TRBJ2-6, with D unresolved. The CDR3 has 17 residues. From germline, CDR1 is SGHDT and CDR2 YYEEEE. V was clipped by 1 base and J by 0 bases, with 11 bases between them.

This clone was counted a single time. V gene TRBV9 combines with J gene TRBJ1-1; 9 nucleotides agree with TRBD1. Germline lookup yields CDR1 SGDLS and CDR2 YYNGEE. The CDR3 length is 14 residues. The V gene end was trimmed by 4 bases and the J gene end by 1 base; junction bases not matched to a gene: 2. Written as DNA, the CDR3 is TGTGCCAGCAGCTTGGGACAGGGGAACACTGAAGCTTTCTTT. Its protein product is CASSLGQGNTEAFF.

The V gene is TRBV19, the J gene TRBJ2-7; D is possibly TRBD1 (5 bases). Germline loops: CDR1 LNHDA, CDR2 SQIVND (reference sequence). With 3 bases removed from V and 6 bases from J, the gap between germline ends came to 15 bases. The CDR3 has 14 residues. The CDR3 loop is CASSIQGSTGEQYF. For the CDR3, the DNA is TGTGCCAGTAGTATTCAGGGCTCAACGGGCGAGCAGTACTTC.

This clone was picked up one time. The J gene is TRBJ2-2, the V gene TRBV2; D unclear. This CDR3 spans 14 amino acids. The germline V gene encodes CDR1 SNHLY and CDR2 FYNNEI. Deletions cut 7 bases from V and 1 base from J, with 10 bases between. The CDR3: CASNFARNTGELFF. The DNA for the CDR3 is TGTGCCAGCAATTTCGCCCGGAACACCGGGGAGCTGTTTTTT.

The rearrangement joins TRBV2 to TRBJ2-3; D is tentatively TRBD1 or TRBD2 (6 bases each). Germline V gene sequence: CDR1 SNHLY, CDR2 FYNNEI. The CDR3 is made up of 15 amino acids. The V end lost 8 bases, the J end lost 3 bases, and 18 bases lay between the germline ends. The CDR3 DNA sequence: TGTGCCAGCGGCGAGAAGGGGGGCTGGACAGATACGCAGTATTTT. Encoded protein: CASGEKGGWTDTQYF.

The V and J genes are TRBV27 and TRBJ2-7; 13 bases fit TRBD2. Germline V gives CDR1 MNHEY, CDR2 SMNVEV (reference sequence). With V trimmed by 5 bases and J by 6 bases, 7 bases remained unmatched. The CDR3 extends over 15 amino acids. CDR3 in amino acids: CASSAGLAGVAEQYF. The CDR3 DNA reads TGTGCCAGCAGTGCCGGACTAGCGGGAGTCGCCGAGCAGTACTTC.

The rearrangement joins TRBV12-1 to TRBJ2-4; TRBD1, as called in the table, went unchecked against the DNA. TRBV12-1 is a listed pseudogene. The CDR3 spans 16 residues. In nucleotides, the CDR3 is TGTGCCAGCAGCTTTGATGAGGGGGCGGCCAAAAACATTCAGTACTTC. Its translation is CASSFDEGAAKNIQYF.

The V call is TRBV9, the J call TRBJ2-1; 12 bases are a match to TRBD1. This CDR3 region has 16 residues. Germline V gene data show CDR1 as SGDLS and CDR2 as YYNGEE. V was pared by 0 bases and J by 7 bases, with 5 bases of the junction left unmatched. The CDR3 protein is CASSVVGTGGWNEQFF. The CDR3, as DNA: TGTGCCAGCAGCGTAGTGGGGACAGGGGGCTGGAATGAGCAGTTCTTC.

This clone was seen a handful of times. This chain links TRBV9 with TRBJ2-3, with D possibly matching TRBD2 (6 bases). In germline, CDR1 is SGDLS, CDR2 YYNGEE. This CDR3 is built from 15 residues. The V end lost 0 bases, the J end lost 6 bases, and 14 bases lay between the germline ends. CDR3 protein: CASSVAGTRADTQYF. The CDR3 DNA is TGTGCCAGCAGCGTAGCGGGGACTCGGGCGGATACGCAGTATTTT.

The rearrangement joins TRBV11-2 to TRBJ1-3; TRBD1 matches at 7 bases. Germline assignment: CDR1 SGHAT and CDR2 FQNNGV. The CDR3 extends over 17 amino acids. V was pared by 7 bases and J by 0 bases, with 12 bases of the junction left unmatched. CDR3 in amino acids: CASTQGAGGLSGNTIYF. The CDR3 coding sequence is TGTGCCAGCACCCAAGGGGCAGGGGGGCTCTCTGGAAACACCATATATTTT. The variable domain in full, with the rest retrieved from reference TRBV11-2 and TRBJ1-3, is EAGVAQSPRYKIIEKRQSVAFWCNPISGHATLYWYQQILGQGPKLLIQFQNNGVVDDSQLPKDRFSAERLKGVDSTLKIQPAKLEDSAVYLCASTQGAGGLSGNTIYFGEGSWLTVV.

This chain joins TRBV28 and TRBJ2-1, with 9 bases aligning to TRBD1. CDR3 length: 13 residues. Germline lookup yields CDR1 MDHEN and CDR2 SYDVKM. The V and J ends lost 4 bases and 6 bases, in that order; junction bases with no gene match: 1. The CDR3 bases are TGTGCCAGCAGTTGGACAGGGGTCAATGAGCAGTTCTTC. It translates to CASSWTGVNEQFF.

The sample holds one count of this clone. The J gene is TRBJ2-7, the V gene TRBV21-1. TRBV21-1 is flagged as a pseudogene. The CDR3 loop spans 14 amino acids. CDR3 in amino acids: CASSGVGISYEQYV. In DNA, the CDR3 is TGTGCCAGCAGCGGAGTGGGCATCTCCTACGAGCAGTACGTC.

CDR3 in amino acids: CASSLSGRGSYEQYF. In DNA form, the CDR3 reads TGTGCCAGCAGTTTATCGGGCAGGGGCTCCTACGAGCAGTACTTC. The J gene is TRBJ2-7, the V gene TRBV28, with D perhaps TRBD1 (6 bases). This CDR3 region has 15 residues. Trimming left V 1 base short and J 0 bases short, with 10 bases between. Germline values: CDR1 MDHEN, CDR2 SYDVKM.

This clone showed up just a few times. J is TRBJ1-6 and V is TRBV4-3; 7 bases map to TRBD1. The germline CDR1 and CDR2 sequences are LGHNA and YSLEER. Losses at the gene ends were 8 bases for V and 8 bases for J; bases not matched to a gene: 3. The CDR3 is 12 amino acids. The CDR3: CASGDSYSPLHF. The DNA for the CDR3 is TGCGCCAGCGGGGACAGCTATTCACCCCTCCACTTT.